This paragraph covers one TCR beta chain sequence. This receptor's antigen is unknown. The record has no base qualities; no much larger clone is one base away. The data stem from a study of blood T cell repertoires in COVID-19 (dated by TCRdb to 2018 to 2021). The study in broad terms: The collaborator samples originated in the United States, Italy and Spain and spanned the acute and convalescent phases of COVID-19. The material from the prospective study consisted of cDNA or gDNA derived from T cells, B-cell-depleted T cells, or PBMCs. Subjects who had been exposed to COVID-19, were actively infected with it, or had recovered from it provided the deeply sampled blood TCRbeta repertoires that made up the dataset. The repertoires were released in a freely available public database intended as a resource for research on the immune response to SARS-CoV-2. The samples were drawn from the first 160 participants of the ongoing ImmuneRACE study and from 1,254 subjects provided by 6 global collaborators. Sample metadata almost always included a de-identified subject ID, COVID-19 status, age in years and sex. Where HLA class I and class II types were available, the types were taken from metadata supplied by the sample provider, not from assay-based typing. What the study reported, not specific to this receptor: Clinical and demographic metadata were provided uncurated, with the amount varying by source and participant.

The collaborating institutions used their own protocols to collect whole blood in K2EDTA tubes. For TCRbeta analysis, collaborators shipped samples as frozen whole blood, isolated PBMCs, or DNA extracted from either of those sample types. TCRbeta CDR3 regions were amplified from genomic DNA using the immunoSEQ Assay, a bias-controlled multiplex PCR. Per the source publication's procedure: Within the assay, amplification of reference gene primers was used to estimate how many nucleated cells each sample contained. To quantify the absolute abundance of each unique TCRbeta CDR3 rearrangement, sequence reads were collapsed and filtered. For each sample, productive Simpson clonality was calculated as the square root of Simpson's diversity index across productive rearrangements. Sourced from immuneACCESS, this table was stored by TCRdb with only in-frame sequences that have V and J called. A share of the clones is absent; for the studies checked, an unresolved V gene accounts for under half, and the remainder has no known explanation. V, J and clone size are taken as reported in that table, and D and trimming were inferred from the DNA itself. The sample table lists 340,000 or so clones, 65% to 85% of them with a count of one. Approximately 3% of the sample rests with the top ten.

Material: peripheral blood. This receptor was identified in a young man with active or convalescent COVID-19.

The CDR3 corresponds to CASSPTGVAYEQYF. The DNA reads as follows: TGTGCCAGCAGCCCCACGGGAGTGGCCTACGAGCAGTACTTC. The sequence joins TRBV5-7 to TRBJ2-7, with TRBD2 tentatively as D gene (6 bases match). TRBV5-7 is an ORF for which the function is uncertain. V and J lose 4 bases and 2 bases, and a span of 13 bases separates them. The CDR3 holds 14 amino acids from the cysteine to the phenylalanine. The only DNA kept is the CDR3, 42 bases in frame from the first base.